Sequencing of this T cell receptor beta chain was carried out in a study of T-cell memory formation after mild COVID-19. The germline V and J ends were trimmed by 7 bases and 0 bases, with 6 bases remaining between them. The germline V gene has CDR1 SQVTM and CDR2 ANQGSEA. The CDR3 extends over 11 amino acids. Turning to this clonotype: Its antigen remains unidentified.

TCRdb fed the 5' RACE reads into MiXCR, producing one record per CDR3 protein. The sample holds about 540,000 distinct CDR3 sequences, roughly 22% seen once. Study results and limitations: Shrinking CD4+ clones were chiefly CM and EM; CD8+ ones were chiefly EMRA.

This TCR was sampled from an adult woman who had mild COVID-19 (a few samples of this study predate the infection). Cell type and time point are not known. The material sequenced was PBMCs or a T cell subset sorted from them (not recorded which). The rearrangement joins TRBV29-1 to TRBJ1-1, with no clear D. CDR3 DNA sequence: TGCAGCGGGGGTATGAACACTGAAGCTTTCTTT. This gives the protein CSGGMNTEAFF.